This TCR beta chain was retrieved from a study of read filtering for tumor transcriptome and immune sequencing. Study overall: By R-ISS, stages I, II and III held 8, 16 and 7 patients.

Molecular barcoded adaptors covering alpha/delta and beta/gamma chains were used on 400 to 450 ng RNA. TCRdb processed the reads anew with MiXCR; each CDR3 protein has one entry. The sample contains 45,000 to 55,000 distinct CDR3 sequences, roughly 12% of which appear only once. This clonotype has a count of ten or more. Germline values: CDR1 ENHRY, CDR2 SYGVKD. J was trimmed by 4 bases and V by 7 bases; bases with no gene match: 6. This CDR3 is 14 amino acids long. This chain joins TRBV10-3 and TRBJ1-1, with 10 positions matching TRBD1. This receptor was obtained from a donor aged 40 or older with multiple myeloma. Sequencing was performed on a population of CD138-negative cells sorted from bone marrow. In nucleotides, the CDR3 is TGTGCCATCACCTCGGACAGGGGGAGCACTGAAGCTTTCTTT. The encoded protein is CAITSDRGSTEAFF.